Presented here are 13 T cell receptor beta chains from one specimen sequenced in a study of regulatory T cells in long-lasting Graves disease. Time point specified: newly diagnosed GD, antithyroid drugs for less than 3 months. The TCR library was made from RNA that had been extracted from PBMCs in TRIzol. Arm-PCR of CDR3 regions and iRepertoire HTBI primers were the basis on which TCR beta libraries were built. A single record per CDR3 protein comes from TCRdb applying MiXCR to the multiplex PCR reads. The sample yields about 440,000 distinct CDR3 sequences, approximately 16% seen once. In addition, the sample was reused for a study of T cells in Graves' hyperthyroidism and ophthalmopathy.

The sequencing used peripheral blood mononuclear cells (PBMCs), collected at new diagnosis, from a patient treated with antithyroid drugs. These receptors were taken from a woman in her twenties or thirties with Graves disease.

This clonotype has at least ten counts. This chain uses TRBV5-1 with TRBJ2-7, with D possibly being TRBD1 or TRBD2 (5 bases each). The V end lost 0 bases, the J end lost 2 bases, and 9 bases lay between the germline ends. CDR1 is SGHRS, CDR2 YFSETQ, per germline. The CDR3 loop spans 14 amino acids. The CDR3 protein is CASSLAGTTYEQYF. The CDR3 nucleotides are TGCGCCAGCAGCTTGGCTGGGACCACCTACGAGCAGTACTTC. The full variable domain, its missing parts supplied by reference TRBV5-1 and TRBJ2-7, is KAGVTQTPRYLIKTRGQQVTLSCSPISGHRSVSWYQQTPGQGLQFLFEYFSETQRNKGNFPGRFSGRQFSNSRSEMNVSTLELGDSALYLCASSLAGTTYEQYFGPGTRLTVT.

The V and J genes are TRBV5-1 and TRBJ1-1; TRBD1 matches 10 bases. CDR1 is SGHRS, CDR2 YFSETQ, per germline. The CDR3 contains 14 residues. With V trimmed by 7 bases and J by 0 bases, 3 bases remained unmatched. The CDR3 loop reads CASRDRGMNTEAFF. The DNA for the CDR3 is TGCGCCAGCCGGGACAGGGGCATGAACACTGAAGCTTTCTTT.

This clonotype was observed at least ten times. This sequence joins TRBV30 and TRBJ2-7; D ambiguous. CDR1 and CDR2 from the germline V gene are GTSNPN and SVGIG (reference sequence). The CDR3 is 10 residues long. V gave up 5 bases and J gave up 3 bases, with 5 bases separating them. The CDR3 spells CAWVGYEQYF. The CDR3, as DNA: TGTGCCTGGGTGGGCTACGAGCAGTACTTC. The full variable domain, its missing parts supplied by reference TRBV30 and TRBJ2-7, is SQTIHQWPATLVQPVGSPLSLECTVEGTSNPNLYWYRQAAGRGLQLLFYSVGIGQISSEVPQNLSASRPQDRQFILSSKKLLLSDSGFYLCAWVGYEQYFGPGTRLTVT.

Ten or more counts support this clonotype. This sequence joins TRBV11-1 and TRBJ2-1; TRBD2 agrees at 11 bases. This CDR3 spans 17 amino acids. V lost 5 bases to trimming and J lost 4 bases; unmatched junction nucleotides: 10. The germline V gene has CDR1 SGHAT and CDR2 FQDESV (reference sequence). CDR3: CASSPAAGTSGYNEQFF. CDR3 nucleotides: TGTGCCAGCAGCCCCGCTGCTGGGACTAGCGGTTACAATGAGCAGTTCTTC.

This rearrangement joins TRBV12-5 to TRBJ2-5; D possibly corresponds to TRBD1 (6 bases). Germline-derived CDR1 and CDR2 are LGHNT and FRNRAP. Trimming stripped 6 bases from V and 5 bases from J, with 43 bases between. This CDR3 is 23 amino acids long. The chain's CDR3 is CASGAAYRALNGGLGLPWETQYF. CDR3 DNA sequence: TGTGCTAGTGGCGCCGCGTACAGGGCCCTCAATGGGGGTCTAGGGCTACCTTGGGAGACCCAGTACTTC.

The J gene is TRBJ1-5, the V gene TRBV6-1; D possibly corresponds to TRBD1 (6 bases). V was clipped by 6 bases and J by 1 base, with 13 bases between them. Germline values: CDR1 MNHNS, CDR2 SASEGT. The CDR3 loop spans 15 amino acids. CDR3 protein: CASRDRRGSNQPQHF. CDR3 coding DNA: TGTGCCAGCAGGGACCGAAGGGGGAGCAATCAGCCCCAGCATTTT.

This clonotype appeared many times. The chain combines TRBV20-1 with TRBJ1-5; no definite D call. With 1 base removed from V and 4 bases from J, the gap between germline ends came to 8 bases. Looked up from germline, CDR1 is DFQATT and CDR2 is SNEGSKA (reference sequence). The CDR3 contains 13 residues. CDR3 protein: CSARGAANQPQHF. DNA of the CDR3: TGCAGTGCTAGAGGGGCAGCTAATCAGCCCCAGCATTTT.

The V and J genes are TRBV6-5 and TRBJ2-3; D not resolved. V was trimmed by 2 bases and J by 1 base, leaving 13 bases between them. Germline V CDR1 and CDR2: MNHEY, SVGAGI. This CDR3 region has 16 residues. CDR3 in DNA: TGTGCCAGCAGTTACCTCGGACGAAGGGGCACAGATACGCAGTATTTT. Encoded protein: CASSYLGRRGTDTQYF.

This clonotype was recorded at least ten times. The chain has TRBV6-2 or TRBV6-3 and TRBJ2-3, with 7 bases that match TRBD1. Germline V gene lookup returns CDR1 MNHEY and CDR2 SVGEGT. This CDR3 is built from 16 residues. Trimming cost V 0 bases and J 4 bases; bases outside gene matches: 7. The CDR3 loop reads CASSYSIDRAADTQYF. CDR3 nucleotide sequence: TGTGCCAGCAGTTACTCGATTGACAGGGCCGCAGATACGCAGTATTTT.

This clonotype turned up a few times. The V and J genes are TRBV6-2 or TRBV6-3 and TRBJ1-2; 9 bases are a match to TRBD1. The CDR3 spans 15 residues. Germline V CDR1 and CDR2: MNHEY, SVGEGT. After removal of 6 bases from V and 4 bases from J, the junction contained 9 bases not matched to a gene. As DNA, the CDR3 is TGTGCCAGCAGCCGCCCGGGACAGGGATCCTATGGCTACACCTTC. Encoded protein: CASSRPGQGSYGYTF.

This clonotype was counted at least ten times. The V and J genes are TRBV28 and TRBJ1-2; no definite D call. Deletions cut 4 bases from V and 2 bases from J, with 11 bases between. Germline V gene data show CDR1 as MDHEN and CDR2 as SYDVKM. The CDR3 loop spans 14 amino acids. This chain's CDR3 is CASSSQPENYGYTF. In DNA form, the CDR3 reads TGTGCCAGCAGTTCCCAACCAGAGAACTATGGCTACACCTTC.

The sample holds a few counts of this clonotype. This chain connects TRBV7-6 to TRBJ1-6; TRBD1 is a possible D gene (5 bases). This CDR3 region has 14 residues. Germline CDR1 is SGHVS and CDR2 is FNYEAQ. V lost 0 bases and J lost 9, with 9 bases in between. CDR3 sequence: CASSLALTVSPLHF. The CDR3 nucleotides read TGTGCCAGCAGCTTAGCGCTGACAGTTTCACCCCTCCACTTT.

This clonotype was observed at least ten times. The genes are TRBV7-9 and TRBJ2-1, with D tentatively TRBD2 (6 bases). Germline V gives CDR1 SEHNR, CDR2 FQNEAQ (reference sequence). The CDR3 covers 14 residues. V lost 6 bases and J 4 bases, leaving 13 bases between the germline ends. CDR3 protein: CASSSGVSYNEQFF. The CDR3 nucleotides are TGTGCCAGCAGTTCGGGGGTCTCGTACAATGAGCAGTTCTTC.